This T cell receptor (beta chain) came from a study of tumor T cells in aggressive B-cell lymphoma. Profiled with immunoSEQ multiplex PCR; TCRdb holds only in-frame clones, not every one. The profile covers approximately 3,200 clones, with approximately 95% appearing a single time and 2% to 2.5% taken by the ten largest. The receptor was isolated from an adult with diffuse large B cell lymphoma. The sample consisted of tumor tissue.

CDR3 DNA sequence: TGCGCCAGCAGCTCCTGGACTAGCGGGATCCCTAGCACAGATACGCAGTATTTT. Its protein product is CASSSWTSGIPSTDTQYF. This rearrangement joins TRBV5-1 to TRBJ2-3; 12 bases match TRBD2. V trimming: 3 bases; J trimming: 0 bases; junction bases outside the gene matches: 8. This CDR3 has 18 residues. Germline V CDR1 and CDR2: SGHRS, YFSETQ.